Listed below are T cell receptor beta chains from one sample, sequenced in a study of immune cell composition in non-small cell lung cancer. The assay was immunoSEQ multiplex PCR, and TCRdb's table has in-frame clones only and misses some. The top ten hold around 10% of the sample, which has about 4,600 clones, around four fifths seen once. Sequencing input: lung tumor tissue. These receptors all stem from a human donor with non-small cell lung cancer. CDR3s leave out the opening cysteine and the closing phenylalanine or tryptophan. D genes are given only for firm matches.

v_call	d_call	cdr3_aa
TRBV25-1	-	ASSFGGGYEQY
TRBV7-9	TRBD2	ASSLGEGLGANVLT
TRBV5-4	-	ASSLVSWRGSTDTQY
TRBV11-2	TRBD1	ASRRGTGTNTGELF
TRBV7-8	-	ASTKSSGANVLT
TRBV5-5	-	ASSSDRRTANYGYT
TRBV15	-	ATSRDPGGGELF
TRBV9	TRBD2	ASSVASGGTQY
TRBV6-6	TRBD1	AIQGDGNTIY
TRBV18	TRBD2	ASSPTPAGLRDTQY
TRBV5-1	TRBD1	ASSFGGQGALDYGYT
TRBV5-6	TRBD1	ASSRDRGYEQY
TRBV6-1	-	ASSEAAGWQPQH